This record covers a single T cell receptor (beta chain). This receptor's antigen is unknown. TCRdb lists the instrument as Illumina HiSeq 2000. 5'RACE template switching, by which a universal primer site and unique molecular identifiers were added, was used to make TCR beta cDNA libraries. cDNA synthesis was primed from the TCR beta constant segment, followed by two successive PCR amplification steps. The authors' pipeline ran thus. MIGEC was used to demultiplex reads and group the reads by UMI, and MiTCR was used to assemble and quantify clonotypes. To remove erroneous sequences, TCR cDNA sequences were retained only when supported by two or more reads. Downstream repertoire analysis used the tcR package, and clonotypes were matched across fractions by CDR3 nucleotide sequence plus V segment. VDJmatch was used to annotate antigen specificity against VDJdb, with one amino acid substitution in CDR3 allowed. The reads underwent TCRdb reprocessing, giving one record for each CDR3 protein sequence and no DNA. What appears here as the V and J calls and clone size reflects TCRdb's work, not the paper's. The sample table records about 260,000 distinct CDR3 sequences. Jointly, the top ten make up about 0.39% of the sample.

The sample belongs to a study of T cells expressing NK-cell markers (dated by TCRdb to the early 2020s). The study in broad terms: Three sorted T-cell subsets (CD3+CD56+NKG2C+, CD3+CD56+NKG2C- and CD3+CD56-NKG2C+) from roughly eight donors had their TCR beta-chain repertoires profiled. Seven of the eight sequenced donors were HCMV-seropositive and one was HCMV-seronegative. Randomly selected healthy volunteers, three men and five women, were used as the eight sequenced donors. Illumina HiSeq 2000/2500, MiSeq or NextSeq was used to sequence libraries as 2 x 150 bp reads. General conclusions and limits of the study: Whether the expanded NKG2C-expressing T cell clones were specific for HCMV antigens remained unclear. For about 6 donors, the dominant CD3+CD56+NKG2C+ clonotypes were among the top 10 CD8+ clonotypes and accounted for about 1.0-7.5% of CD8+ T cells. Those dominant clonotypes were again the most abundant among CD3+CD56-NKG2C+ cells in a few donors, at about 28.3-60.1%.

HCMV-specific IgG was detected in serum with a commercial ELISA kit to determine HCMV serostatus. Peripheral blood mononuclear cells were isolated from blood by Ficoll density gradient centrifugation. Sequenced input: blood T cells: a sorted CD56 or NKG2C T cell subset, CD4+ or CD8+ T cells, or bulk PBMC T cells (not recorded which). The clonotype was recovered from a man younger than 35 in good health. Donor details come from another sample of the same person, matched by shared clones.

CDR3 region: CASSWSAGYRGGNTEAFF. Recombination linked TRBV5-4 to TRBJ1-1. The CDR1 and CDR2 encoded by the germline V gene (reference sequence) are SGHNT and YYREEE. From the cysteine up to the phenylalanine, the CDR3 has a length of 18 residues. No DNA is given.